The 4 T cell receptor beta chains reported below all come from one sample, sequenced in a study of T-cell reconstitution after alpha-beta-depleted transplantation in children. As it was prepared, the TCRbeta library received unique molecular identifiers. TCRdb called the PCR reads again in MiXCR, with one record for every CDR3 protein. This sample has 450,000 to 700,000 distinct CDR3 sequences; roughly a quarter occur once, and the top ten carry about 35%. This specimen was PBMCs, taken before TCRalphabeta/CD19-depleted stem cell transplant. All receptors derive from a boy under two years old with Wiskott-Aldrich syndrome, due to receive a stem cell transplant.

The V gene is TRBV12-3 or TRBV12-4, the J gene TRBJ2-1, with D possibly being TRBD2 (6 bases). Deletions cut 7 bases from V and 5 bases from J, with 21 bases between. The CDR3 is 16 amino acids. In nucleotides, the CDR3 is TGTGCCAGCACCGGGTTTGGAGGGCGGGGAAACAATGAGCAGTTCTTC. As protein: CASTGFGGRGNNEQFF.

This chain connects TRBV10-3 to TRBJ2-5; possible D gene TRBD1, 5 bases. The CDR3 extends over 16 amino acids. CDR1 is ENHRY, CDR2 SYGVKD, per germline. V was clipped by 0 bases and J by 1 base, with 12 bases between them. As DNA, the CDR3 is TGTGCCATCAGTGAGTCGGTAAGGGGCGGCCAAGAGACCCAGTACTTC. This translates into CAISESVRGGQETQYF.

This clonotype was detected once. The chain couples TRBV18 to TRBJ2-5; D uncertain. With 3 bases removed from V and 5 bases from J, the gap between germline ends came to 19 bases. The CDR3 is 16 residues long. The germline V gene has CDR1 KGHSH and CDR2 LQKENI. CDR3 sequence: CASSPGDVLPGETQYF. The CDR3 coding sequence is TGTGCCAGCTCACCGGGCGACGTACTCCCTGGGGAGACCCAGTACTTC.

V is TRBV20-1 and J is TRBJ2-7; 7 bases are a match to TRBD1. The CDR3 is 15 residues long. V shed 0 bases, J shed 0 bases, and the junction held 5 bases outside the gene matches. CDR1 DFQATT and CDR2 SNEGSKA come from the germline V gene (reference sequence). The CDR3 sequence is CSARDSTGLSYEQYF. CDR3 bases: TGCAGTGCTAGAGATTCGACAGGGCTCTCCTACGAGCAGTACTTC.